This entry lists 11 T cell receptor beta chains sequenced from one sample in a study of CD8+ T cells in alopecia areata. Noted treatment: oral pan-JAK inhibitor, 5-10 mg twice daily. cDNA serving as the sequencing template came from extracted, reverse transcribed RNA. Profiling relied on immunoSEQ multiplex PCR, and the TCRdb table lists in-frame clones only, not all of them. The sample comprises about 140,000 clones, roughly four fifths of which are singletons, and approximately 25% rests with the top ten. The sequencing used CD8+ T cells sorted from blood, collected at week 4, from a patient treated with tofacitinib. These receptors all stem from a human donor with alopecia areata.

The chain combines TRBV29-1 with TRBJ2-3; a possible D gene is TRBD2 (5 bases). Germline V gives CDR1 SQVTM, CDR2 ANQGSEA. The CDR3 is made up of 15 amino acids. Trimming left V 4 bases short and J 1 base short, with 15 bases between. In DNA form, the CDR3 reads TGCAGCGTTGCCGAGGGAGATGGTGGCACAGATACGCAGTATTTT. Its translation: CSVAEGDGGTDTQYF.

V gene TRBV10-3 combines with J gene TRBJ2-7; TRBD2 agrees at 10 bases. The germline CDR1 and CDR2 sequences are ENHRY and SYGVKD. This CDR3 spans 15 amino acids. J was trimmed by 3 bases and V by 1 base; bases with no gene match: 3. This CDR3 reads CAISEFSGGLYEQYF. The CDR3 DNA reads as TGTGCCATCAGTGAGTTTAGCGGGGGGCTCTACGAGCAGTACTTC.

The CDR3 DNA is TGTGCCAGCAGCCCGGACCGGCCCCAGTTGAATACGCAGTATTTT. This encodes CASSPDRPQLNTQYF. The gene calls are TRBV13 and TRBJ2-3; D not resolved. The CDR3 contains 15 residues. Trimming took off 5 bases at V and 7 bases at J, with 19 bases between the two ends. The germline V gene encodes CDR1 PRHDT and CDR2 FYEKMQ (reference sequence).

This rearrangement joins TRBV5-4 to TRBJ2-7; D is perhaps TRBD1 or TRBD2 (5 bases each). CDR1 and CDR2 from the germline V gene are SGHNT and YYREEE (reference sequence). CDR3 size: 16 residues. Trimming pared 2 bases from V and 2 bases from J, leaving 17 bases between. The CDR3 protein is CASSLETGTLPYEQYF. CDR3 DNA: TGTGCCAGCAGCTTAGAGACCGGGACCCTACCCTACGAGCAGTACTTC.

In DNA form, the CDR3 reads TGTGCCAGCAGCCCCCAGACTAGCGGATACAATGAGCAGTTCTTC. Amino acid sequence: CASSPQTSGYNEQFF. The genes are TRBV13 and TRBJ2-1; 9 bases are shared with TRBD2. V shed 5 bases, J shed 4 bases, and the junction held 6 bases outside the gene matches. Germline values: CDR1 PRHDT, CDR2 FYEKMQ (reference sequence). This CDR3 is built from 15 residues. Variable domain in full (rest from reference TRBV13 and TRBJ2-1): AAGVIQSPRHLIKEKRETATLKCYPIPRHDTVYWYQQGPGQDPQFLISFYEKMQSDKGSIPDRFSAQQFSDYHSELNMSSLELGDSALYFCASSPQTSGYNEQFFGPGTRLTVL.

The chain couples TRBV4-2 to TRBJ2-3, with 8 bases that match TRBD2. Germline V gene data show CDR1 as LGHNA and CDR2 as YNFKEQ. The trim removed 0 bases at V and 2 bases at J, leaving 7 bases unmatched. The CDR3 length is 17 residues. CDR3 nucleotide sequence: TGTGCCAGCAGCCAAGAAGGTGGCGGGGGGACCACAGATACGCAGTATTTT. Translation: CASSQEGGGGTTDTQYF.

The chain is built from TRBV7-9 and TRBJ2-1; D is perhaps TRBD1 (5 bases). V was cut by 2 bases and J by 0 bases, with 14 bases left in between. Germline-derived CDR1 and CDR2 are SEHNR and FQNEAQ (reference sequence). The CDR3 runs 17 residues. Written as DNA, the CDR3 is TGTGCCAGCAGCTTATATCCCGACAGTAGCTCCTACAATGAGCAGTTCTTC. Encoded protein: CASSLYPDSSSYNEQFF. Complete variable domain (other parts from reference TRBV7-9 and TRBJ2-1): DTGVSQNPRHKITKRGQNVTFRCDPISEHNRLYWYRQTLGQGPEFLTYFQNEAQLEKSRLLSDRFSAERPKGSFSTLEIQRTEQGDSAMYLCASSLYPDSSSYNEQFFGPGTRLTVL.

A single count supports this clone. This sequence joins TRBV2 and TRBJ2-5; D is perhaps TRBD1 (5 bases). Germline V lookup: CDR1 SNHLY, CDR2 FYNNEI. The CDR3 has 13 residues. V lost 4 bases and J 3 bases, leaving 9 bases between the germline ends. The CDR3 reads CASSGQGEETQYF. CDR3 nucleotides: TGTGCCAGCAGTGGCCAGGGTGAAGAGACCCAGTACTTC.

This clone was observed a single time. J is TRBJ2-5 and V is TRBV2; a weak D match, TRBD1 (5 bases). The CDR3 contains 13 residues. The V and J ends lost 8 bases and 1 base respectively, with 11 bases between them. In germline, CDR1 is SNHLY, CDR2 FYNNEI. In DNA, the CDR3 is TGTGCCAGCGGGCGACAGCTCCAAGAGACCCAGTACTTC. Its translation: CASGRQLQETQYF.

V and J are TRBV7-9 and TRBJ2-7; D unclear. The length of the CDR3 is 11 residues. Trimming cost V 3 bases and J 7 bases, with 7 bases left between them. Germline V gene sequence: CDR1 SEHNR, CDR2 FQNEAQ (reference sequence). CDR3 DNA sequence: TGTGCCAGCAGCTTTAACCGGGAGCAGTACTTC. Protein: CASSFNREQYF. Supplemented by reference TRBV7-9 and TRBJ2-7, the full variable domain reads DTGVSQNPRHKITKRGQNVTFRCDPISEHNRLYWYRQTLGQGPEFLTYFQNEAQLEKSRLLSDRFSAERPKGSFSTLEIQRTEQGDSAMYLCASSFNREQYFGPGTRLTVT.

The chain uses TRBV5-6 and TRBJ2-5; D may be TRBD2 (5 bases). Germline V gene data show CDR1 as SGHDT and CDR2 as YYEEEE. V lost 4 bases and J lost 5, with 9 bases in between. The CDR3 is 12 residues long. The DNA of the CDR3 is TGTGCCAGCAGCGTACAGCGGGAGACCCAGTACTTC. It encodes CASSVQRETQYF.